Given below is one T cell receptor (beta chain) in context. The data are from a study of blood T cell repertoires in COVID-19. Whole-study context: COVID-19 samples collected from the United States, Italy and Spain covered acute and convalescent phases. From T cells, B-cell-depleted T cells, or PBMCs came the material, which was cDNA or gDNA.

Sequencing was performed with immunoSEQ multiplex PCR; in TCRdb, only in-frame clones are kept and a portion is missing. The sample holds fewer than 350,000 clones, approximately 85% seen once. Germline assignment: CDR1 LNHDA and CDR2 SQIVND (reference sequence). This CDR3 contains 15 residues. J lost 3 bases, V lost 0 bases, and 4 bases had no gene match. Material for sequencing was peripheral blood. V usage is TRBV19 and J usage is TRBJ1-2, with 7 positions matching TRBD1. The sequence came from a man younger than 35 with active or convalescent COVID-19. The CDR3 DNA is TGTGCCAGTAGTATAGACCCGACAGGGTACTATGGCTACACCTTC. Its protein product is CASSIDPTGYYGYTF.